Listed below are T cell receptor beta chains from one sample, sequenced in a study of blood T cell repertoires in COVID-19. Method: immunoSEQ multiplex PCR; TCRdb's copy keeps in-frame clones and lacks some. The table lists some 240,000 clones, around 83% of them singletons. The sample was peripheral blood. The receptors shown here come from a man in his fifties with active or convalescent COVID-19. Both conserved end residues are part of each CDR3. D genes are given only for firm matches. The size field is filled for only some rows; it gives once, few, many or a size class.

-,TRBV28,TRBJ1-5,-,TGTGCCAGCAGTTTGGGGGGGTCGGGTCAGCCCCAGCATTTT,CASSLGGSGQPQHF
-,TRBV11-3,TRBJ2-3,-,TGTGCCAGCAGCTTAGGTCGGGGCACAGATACGCAGTATTTT,CASSLGRGTDTQYF
-,TRBV28,TRBJ2-5,-,TGTGCCAGCAGACCCCCACAGGCTTTGGTGGGATCGTGGGAGACCCAGTACTTC,CASRPPQALVGSWETQYF
-,TRBV5-6,TRBJ2-2,-,TGTGCCAGCAGCTTGGACAGGAGAACCGGGGAGCTGTTTTTT,CASSLDRRTGELFF
-,TRBV2,TRBJ2-1,-,TGTGCCAGCAGTGATTCGGGGTACTACAATGAGCAGTTCTTC,CASSDSGYYNEQFF
-,TRBV19,TRBJ1-5,-,TGTGCCAGTAGTACGGACACGGCCCAGCATTTT,CASSTDTAQHF
few,TRBV6-1,TRBJ2-7,TRBD2,TGTGCCAGCAGTGAGGGGGTAGCGGGAGGGCCCTACGAGCAGTACTTC,CASSEGVAGGPYEQYF
-,TRBV19,TRBJ2-3,TRBD1,TGTGCCAGTAGTATGGGACAGGGCACAGATACGCAGTATTTT,CASSMGQGTDTQYF
-,TRBV19,TRBJ1-1,-,TGTGCCAGTAATGCGGGGAACACTGAAGCTTTCTTT,CASNAGNTEAFF
once,TRBV11-2,TRBJ2-1,TRBD1,TGTGCCAGCAGGTCACTTCCGGGACAGGGGGTTTACAATGAGCAGTTCTTC,CASRSLPGQGVYNEQFF
-,TRBV11-1,TRBJ1-2,-,TGTGCCAGCAGCTTCGACAGCTATGGCTACACCTTC,CASSFDSYGYTF
-,TRBV2,TRBJ2-3,-,TGTGCCAGCAGCGAACCGGACAGCCCCGGAGATACGCAGTATTTT,CASSEPDSPGDTQYF